This is a list of T cell receptor beta chains from one sample in a study of PD-1 blockade in classical Hodgkin lymphoma. Assay: immunoSEQ multiplex PCR; the TCRdb copy retains only in-frame clones and omits some. This repertoire shows approximately 65,000 clones, around nine tenths found once; its top ten account for 6.5% to 9.5%. The input for sequencing was peripheral blood mononuclear cells (PBMCs), taken before the fourth cycle of nivolumab. These receptors were collected from a human donor with classical Hodgkin lymphoma. Each CDR3 is given with its conserved first and last residue. The D gene is left open where the match is weak. Where a row states a size, it is once, few, many or the class of an expanded clone; other rows omit it.

>TRBV9|TRBJ2-3|TRBD2|few
CASSVAGLAPKGPDTQYF
TGTGCCAGCAGCGTAGCGGGACTAGCCCCCAAAGGCCCAGATACGCAGTATTTT
>TRBV2|TRBJ2-7|TRBD1|NA
CASSRDRDVYEQYF
TGTGCCAGCAGCCGGGACAGGGATGTTTACGAGCAGTACTTC
>TRBV5-1|TRBJ2-1|NA|NA
CASSLDSSSYNEQFF
TGCGCCAGCAGCTTGGACTCTAGCTCCTACAATGAGCAGTTCTTC
>TRBV7-2|TRBJ2-3|TRBD2|NA
CASSLKTSGGIFDTQYF
TGTGCCAGCAGCCTAAAAACTAGCGGGGGGATTTTTGATACGCAGTATTTT
>TRBV7-8|TRBJ2-2|NA|NA
CASSLALPTVNTGELFF
TGTGCCAGCAGCTTAGCGCTTCCGACGGTGAACACCGGGGAGCTGTTTTTT
>TRBV12-5|TRBJ2-1|NA|NA
CASGPQGNEQFF
TGTGCTAGTGGTCCCCAGGGGAATGAGCAGTTCTTC
>TRBV5-4|TRBJ2-1|NA|few
CASNGNHNEQFF
TGTGCCAGCAACGGGAACCACAATGAGCAGTTCTTC
>TRBV18|TRBJ2-1|NA|NA
CASSPRDNEQFF
TGTGCCAGCTCACCCAGGGACAATGAGCAGTTCTTC
>TRBV27|TRBJ2-7|NA|NA
CASSPSRDWHYEQYF
TGTGCCAGCAGTCCAAGCCGGGACTGGCATTACGAGCAGTACTTC
>TRBV7-2|TRBJ2-5|NA|NA
CASIGQGRETQYF
TGTGCCAGCATCGGGCAGGGTAGGGAGACCCAGTACTTC
>TRBV7-2|TRBJ2-7|NA|NA
CASSVEVSSYEQYF
TGTGCCAGCAGCGTCGAGGTGAGCTCCTACGAGCAGTACTTC
>TRBV7-9|TRBJ2-3|NA|NA
CASSLIPPGQGTDTQYF
TGTGCCAGCAGCTTAATCCCCCCGGGACAAGGCACAGATACGCAGTATTTT
>TRBV30|TRBJ1-2|NA|NA
CAWRTGGGASNYGYTF
TGTGCCTGGAGGACCGGAGGCGGGGCGTCTAACTATGGCTACACCTTC
>TRBV5-1|TRBJ1-4|NA|NA
CASARTVDEKLFF
TGCGCCAGCGCTAGGACCGTAGATGAAAAACTGTTTTTT
>TRBV7-2|TRBJ2-7|NA|NA
CASSLGGSFNEQYF
TGTGCCAGCAGCTTAGGGGGGAGTTTCAACGAGCAGTACTTC
>TRBV5-4|TRBJ2-5|NA|NA
CASSSLRAGSLETQYF
TGTGCCAGCAGCTCCCTTCGGGCAGGGTCTCTGGAGACCCAGTACTTC
>TRBV6-4|TRBJ2-1|NA|once
CASSDGGDYNEQFF
TGTGCCAGCAGTGACGGGGGCGATTACAATGAGCAGTTCTTC
>TRBV7-9|TRBJ2-5|TRBD2|NA
CASSRSGGAPQETQYF
TGTGCCAGCAGTCGTAGCGGGGGGGCCCCTCAAGAGACCCAGTACTTC
>TRBV27|TRBJ2-5|TRBD2|NA
CASSPNRLAGETQYF
TGTGCCAGCAGTCCGAACCGACTAGCGGGCGAGACCCAGTACTTC
>TRBV29-1|TRBJ2-7|NA|NA
CSVVGELNYEQYF
TGCAGCGTTGTGGGGGAACTCAACTACGAGCAGTACTTC
>TRBV7-9|TRBJ2-7|TRBD2|NA
CASSLSPSGGYEQYF
TGTGCCAGCAGCTTATCCCCTAGCGGGGGATACGAGCAGTACTTC
>TRBV6-4|TRBJ2-1|NA|NA
CASSDSFGSSYNEQFF
TGTGCCAGCAGTGACTCTTTCGGGAGCTCCTACAATGAGCAGTTCTTC
>TRBV11-2|TRBJ2-7|NA|once
CASSSAGISRLNSYEQYF
TGTGCCAGCAGCTCCGCAGGGATTTCCCGACTTAACTCCTACGAGCAGTACTTC
>TRBV5-1|TRBJ2-1|TRBD2|NA
CASSVLAGYYNEQFF
TGCGCCAGCAGCGTCCTAGCGGGATATTACAATGAGCAGTTCTTC
>TRBV27|TRBJ2-5|TRBD1|NA
CASSSDRAKTQYF
TGTGCCAGCAGCTCAGACAGGGCGAAGACCCAGTACTTC
>TRBV28|TRBJ1-5|NA|NA
CASSWGQGVNQPQHF
TGTGCCAGCAGTTGGGGGCAGGGCGTCAATCAGCCCCAGCATTTT
>TRBV11-2|TRBJ2-7|NA|NA
CASSLAGDYEQYF
TGTGCCAGCAGCTTAGCAGGGGACTACGAGCAGTACTTC
>TRBV27|TRBJ2-7|NA|few
CASRSYPPTASYEQYF
TGTGCCAGCAGAAGTTACCCCCCCACAGCCTCCTACGAGCAGTACTTC
>TRBV10-3|TRBJ2-7|TRBD2|NA
CAISALANPYEQYF
TGTGCCATCAGTGCACTAGCGAACCCCTACGAGCAGTACTTC
>TRBV28|TRBJ1-1|NA|NA
CASKDGGVNTEAFF
TGTGCCAGCAAAGACGGAGGAGTGAACACTGAAGCTTTCTTT
>TRBV5-1|TRBJ2-1|TRBD2|NA
CASSLGAGGYNEQFF
TGCGCCAGCAGCTTGGGTGCGGGAGGCTACAATGAGCAGTTCTTC
>TRBV27|TRBJ2-7|NA|NA
CASSSPPHRREQYF
TGTGCCAGCAGTTCCCCCCCCCATAGACGCGAGCAGTACTTC
>TRBV6-1|TRBJ2-7|NA|once
CASSEEISLFSYEQYF
TGTGCCAGCAGTGAAGAGATCTCCCTGTTCTCCTACGAGCAGTACTTC
>TRBV4-2|TRBJ1-5|NA|NA
CASSQGWRGDQPQHF
TGTGCCAGCAGCCAAGGGTGGAGGGGGGATCAGCCCCAGCATTTT
>TRBV4-1|TRBJ2-7|TRBD2|NA
CASSRERESSYEQYF
TGCGCCAGCAGCCGCGAGCGGGAGTCCTCCTACGAGCAGTACTTC
>TRBV28|TRBJ1-4|NA|NA
CASRNRVANEKLFF
TGTGCCAGCAGGAACAGGGTTGCTAATGAAAAACTGTTTTTT
>TRBV4-1|TRBJ2-7|NA|NA
CASSQGVENFREQYF
TGCGCCAGCAGCCAAGGGGTAGAAAACTTCCGCGAGCAGTACTTC
>TRBV28|TRBJ2-7|NA|NA
CASSRQSAQRYEQYF
TGTGCCAGCAGCCGTCAATCCGCACAGCGCTACGAGCAGTACTTC
>TRBV6-6|TRBJ2-5|NA|NA
CASSYGQPIETQYF
TGTGCCAGCAGTTACGGCCAACCCATAGAGACCCAGTACTTC
>TRBV28|TRBJ2-1|TRBD1|NA
CASRAGGSSYNEQFF
TGTGCCAGCAGAGCAGGGGGAAGCTCCTACAATGAGCAGTTCTTC
>TRBV2|TRBJ2-7|NA|NA
CASSEVRQTYEQYF
TGTGCCAGCAGTGAAGTCCGACAGACCTACGAGCAGTACTTC
>TRBV5-4|TRBJ2-5|TRBD2|NA
CASSSQRELETQYF
TGTGCCAGCAGCTCGCAGCGGGAGTTGGAGACCCAGTACTTC
>TRBV29-1|TRBJ1-2|TRBD1|once
CSVVGYTGVGGYTF
TGCAGCGTTGTCGGTTATACAGGGGTAGGTGGCTACACCTTC
>TRBV28|TRBJ2-5|TRBD2|NA
CASSPGLGETQYF
TGTGCCAGCAGTCCAGGACTAGGAGAGACCCAGTACTTC
>TRBV5-5|TRBJ2-3|NA|NA
CASSLSHRELPDTQYF
TGTGCCAGCAGCTTGTCACACAGGGAGTTACCTGATACGCAGTATTTT
>TRBV4-2|TRBJ1-5|NA|NA
CASSPFSQNSNQPQHF
TGTGCCAGCAGCCCCTTCTCGCAGAATAGCAATCAGCCCCAGCATTTT
>TRBV7-9|TRBJ1-5|NA|NA
CASSFPILQNQPQHF
TGTGCCAGCAGCTTTCCGATCCTACAAAATCAGCCCCAGCATTTT
>TRBV29-1|TRBJ1-1|NA|NA
CSSTGPTEAFF
TGCAGCTCTACAGGTCCCACTGAAGCTTTCTTT
>TRBV27|TRBJ2-7|TRBD1|NA
CASGPGTGVYEQYF
TGTGCCAGCGGACCCGGGACAGGGGTTTACGAGCAGTACTTC
>TRBV27|TRBJ1-2|TRBD1|NA
CASSWAGGNYGYTF
TGTGCCAGCAGTTGGGCAGGGGGCAACTATGGCTACACCTTC
>TRBV5-8|TRBJ2-3|NA|NA
CASSSRLTSTDTQYF
TGTGCCAGCAGCTCGCGACTGACTAGCACAGATACGCAGTATTTT
>TRBV21-1|TRBJ1-4|NA|NA
CASTGTGARATNEKLFF
TGTGCCAGCACCGGGACAGGGGCTAGGGCAACTAATGAAAAACTGTTTTTT
>TRBV19|TRBJ1-2|NA|NA
CASSIDLEESGHTF
TGTGCCAGTAGTATAGATCTCGAGGAGTCTGGCCACACCTTC
>TRBV2|TRBJ1-5|NA|NA
CASSGYRDNQPQHF
TGTGCCAGCAGTGGGTACAGGGACAATCAGCCCCAGCATTTT
>TRBV28|TRBJ1-1|NA|NA
CASSFRGRLNTEAFF
TGTGCCAGCAGTTTTCGGGGTCGCCTCAACACTGAAGCTTTCTTT